This TCR beta chain was obtained from a study of molecular identifiers for immune sequencing clone quantification. About the study: Split five ways in replicates, RNA from approximately 20,000 or 100,000 naive CD8 cells had four portions sequenced.

TCRdb re-derived calls from the PCR reads in MiXCR, one entry per CDR3 protein. The table has about 640,000 distinct CDR3 sequences, 15% to 20% seen once. This clonotype was observed many times. Naive CD8 T cell sorting was performed on the CD8+CD4-CCR7+CD45RA+ phenotype. V shed 1 base and J shed 5 bases, with 10 bases lying between them. The CDR3 runs 13 residues. CDR1 is SGHKS, CDR2 YYEKEE, per germline (reference sequence). This TCR was recovered from a human donor in good health. Some libraries in this study had Jurkat cell RNA spiked in. Sequencing used naive CD8+ T cells from blood, with Jurkat cell RNA spiked in. The subset denotes: FACS-sorted CD8+CD4-CCR7+CD45RA+ naive T cells. This rearrangement joins TRBV5-5 to TRBJ2-7; D is uncertain. The CDR3 loop reads CASSLLGSHEQYF. DNA for the CDR3: TGTGCCAGCAGCTTGCTGGGGTCCCACGAGCAGTACTTC.